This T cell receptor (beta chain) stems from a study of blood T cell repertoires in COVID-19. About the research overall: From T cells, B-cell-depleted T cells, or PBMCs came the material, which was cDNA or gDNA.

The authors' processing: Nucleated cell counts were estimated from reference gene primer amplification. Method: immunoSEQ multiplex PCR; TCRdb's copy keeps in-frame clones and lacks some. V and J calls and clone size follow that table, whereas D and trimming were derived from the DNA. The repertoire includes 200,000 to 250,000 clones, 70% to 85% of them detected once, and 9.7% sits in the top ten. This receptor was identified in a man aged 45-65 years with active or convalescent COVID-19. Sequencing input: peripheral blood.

CDR3 in DNA: TGTGCCAGCAGTTACGTGCCAGGGGCTGAAGCTTTCTTT. Translated, it gives CASSYVPGAEAFF. This chain links TRBV6-2 or TRBV6-3 with TRBJ1-1, with D possibly being TRBD1 (6 bases). CDR3 size: 13 residues. The V end lost 2 bases, the J end lost 6 bases, and 10 bases lay between the germline ends. From germline, CDR1 is MNHEY and CDR2 SVGEGT.